The 9 T cell receptor beta chains below were found in one sample sequenced in a study of blood T cell repertoires in COVID-19. Clones were read by immunoSEQ multiplex PCR, and TCRdb kept only the in-frame ones, dropping some. The sample contains fewer than 350,000 clones, approximately 86% of which appear only once. The sequencing sample was made of peripheral blood. These receptors originate from a man in his forties with active or convalescent COVID-19.

This rearrangement joins TRBV7-9 to TRBJ2-7, with a tentative D call TRBD1 (6 bases). CDR1 and CDR2 (germline): SEHNR, FQNEAQ (reference sequence). This CDR3 contains 11 residues. Trimming took off 5 bases at V and 12 bases at J, with 14 bases between the two ends. This CDR3 reads CASSTSGEWYF. In DNA form, the CDR3 reads TGTGCCAGCAGCACATCAGGGGAATGGTACTTC. The full variable domain, completed using reference TRBV7-9 and TRBJ2-7, is DTGVSQNPRHKITKRGQNVTFRCDPISEHNRLYWYRQTLGQGPEFLTYFQNEAQLEKSRLLSDRFSAERPKGSFSTLEIQRTEQGDSAMYLCASSTSGEWYFGPGTRLTVT.

The chain is built from TRBV11-2 and TRBJ2-1, with 8 bases fitting TRBD2. V shed 0 bases, J shed 5 bases, and the junction held 6 bases outside the gene matches. Germline V gene sequence: CDR1 SGHAT, CDR2 FQNNGV. This CDR3 contains 16 residues. CDR3 amino acids: CASSLDLGSGNNEQFF. CDR3 nucleotides: TGTGCCAGCAGCTTAGATCTGGGTAGCGGGAACAATGAGCAGTTCTTC.

CDR3: CASERGTEAFF. In nucleotides, the CDR3 is TGTGCCTCGGAACGGGGTACTGAAGCTTTCTTT. This chain links TRBV30 with TRBJ1-1; D unresolved. There are 11 residues in the CDR3. Germline CDR1 GTSNPN, CDR2 SVGIG (reference sequence). V lost 7 bases and J 5 bases, leaving 11 bases between the germline ends.

This chain joins TRBV7-3 and TRBJ2-3, with TRBD1 identical over 8 bases. V lost 5 bases, J lost 5 bases, and 12 bases stayed unmatched. The CDR3 consists of 16 residues. Looked up from germline, CDR1 is SGHTA and CDR2 is FQGTGA. The CDR3 here is CASSTSGTGSRDTQYF. The CDR3 region has the DNA TGTGCCAGCAGCACGTCCGGGACAGGTTCTAGAGATACGCAGTATTTT.

CDR3: CASSREYSGTEESEQYF. For the CDR3, the DNA is TGTGCCAGCAGCCGAGAATATTCCGGGACAGAGGAGAGCGAGCAGTACTTC. The chain combines TRBV11-2 with TRBJ2-7; 7 nucleotides align to TRBD1. The V segment lost 5 bases and the J segment 6 bases; nucleotides outside the gene matches: 19. The CDR3 is 17 residues long. Germline V gene data show CDR1 as SGHAT and CDR2 as FQNNGV. Variable domain in full (rest from reference TRBV11-2 and TRBJ2-7): EAGVAQSPRYKIIEKRQSVAFWCNPISGHATLYWYQQILGQGPKLLIQFQNNGVVDDSQLPKDRFSAERLKGVDSTLKIQPAKLEDSAVYLCASSREYSGTEESEQYFGPGTRLTVT.

The chain recombines TRBV24-1 with TRBJ2-5; 10 bases line up with TRBD1. CDR3 length equals 16 residues. V shed 3 bases and J 7 bases; nucleotides not matched to a gene: 10. In germline, CDR1 is KGHDR, CDR2 SFDVKD. The CDR3 DNA reads as TGTGCCACCAGTGATGCCGGGACAGGGGACCAACGGACCCAGTACTTC. This codes for CATSDAGTGDQRTQYF.

This chain connects TRBV7-3 to TRBJ1-5; D is unresolved. The CDR3 is 13 amino acids. Trimming shortened V by 3 bases and J by 7 bases, and 10 bases separated the two germline ends. CDR1 and CDR2 from the germline V gene are SGHTA and FQGTGA. The CDR3 sequence is CASSLMEGQPQHF. Here the CDR3 DNA reads TGTGCCAGCAGCTTGATGGAGGGCCAGCCCCAGCATTTT. Supplemented by reference TRBV7-3 and TRBJ1-5, the full variable domain reads GAGVSQTPSNKVTEKGKYVELRCDPISGHTALYWYRQSLGQGPEFLIYFQGTGAADDSGLPNDRFFAVRPEGSVSTLKIQRTERGDSAVYLCASSLMEGQPQHFGDGTRLSIL.

This chain uses TRBV29-1 with TRBJ1-3; D remains ambiguous. The germline gives CDR1 SQVTM, CDR2 ANQGSEA. The V end was cut by 0 bases, the J end by 4 bases, with 10 bases between. This CDR3 comprises 14 residues. This CDR3 is CSVEDPVLGNTIYF. CDR3 coding DNA: TGCAGCGTTGAAGATCCTGTTTTAGGAAACACCATATATTTT.

V and J are TRBV10-3 and TRBJ2-2, with a tentative D call TRBD1 (6 bases). Deletions cut 8 bases from V and 5 bases from J, with 15 bases between. CDR1 and CDR2 (germline): ENHRY, SYGVKD. The CDR3 runs 14 residues. The DNA of the CDR3 is TGTGCCATCTTTGATTGGGACACGACCGGGGAGCTGTTTTTT. This encodes CAIFDWDTTGELFF.